These 27 T cell receptor beta chains originate from one sample sequenced in a study of cytomegalovirus exposure and HLA in healthy donors. Use of 60 Vbeta and 13 Jbeta primers characterized the PCR. Assay used: immunoSEQ multiplex PCR; TCRdb lists only in-frame clones, some missing. The sample has about 130,000 clones, 65% to 85% seen once. Sequencing was performed on PBMCs. These receptor sequences come from a man aged 18 to 30 in good health and CMV-seropositive.

The chain carries TRBV7-2 and TRBJ2-5; D remains ambiguous. Germline V gene lookup returns CDR1 SGHTA and CDR2 FQGNSA. Deletions cut 2 bases from V and 4 bases from J, with 5 bases between. The length of the CDR3 is 12 residues. CDR3 amino acids: CASSLILETQYF. The CDR3 DNA is TGTGCCAGCAGCTTAATTCTAGAGACCCAGTACTTC. Supplemented by reference TRBV7-2 and TRBJ2-5, the full variable domain reads GAGVSQSPSNKVTEKGKDVELRCDPISGHTALYWYRQSLGQGLEFLIYFQGNSAPDKSGLPSDRFSAERTGGSVSTLTIQRTQQEDSAVYLCASSLILETQYFGPGTRLLVL.

Only a few counts were recorded for this clone. The chain carries TRBV7-2 and TRBJ2-2; weak D call: TRBD1 (6 bases). The germline gives CDR1 SGHTA, CDR2 FQGNSA. The CDR3 has 15 amino acids. V shed 4 bases and J shed 4 bases, with 13 bases lying between them. The CDR3 is CASSSQGFGTGELFF. DNA of the CDR3: TGTGCCAGCAGCTCCCAGGGGTTCGGCACCGGGGAGCTGTTTTTT.

In nucleotides, the CDR3 is TGTGCCAGCAGTTACGGACAGAACACTGAAGCTTTCTTT. Translating gives CASSYGQNTEAFF. This chain uses TRBV6-6 with TRBJ1-1; possibly TRBD1 for D (5 bases). The CDR3 is 13 amino acids. The V end lost 2 bases, the J end lost 1 base, and 5 bases lay between the germline ends. The germline gives CDR1 MNHNY, CDR2 SVGAGI (reference sequence).

The V gene is TRBV7-9, the J gene TRBJ2-7; 8 nucleotides line up with TRBD1. The CDR3 consists of 12 residues. J was trimmed by 6 bases and V by 5 bases; bases with no gene match: 3. CDR1 SEHNR and CDR2 FQNEAQ come from the germline V gene (reference sequence). The CDR3 DNA reads TGTGCCAGCAGCGGACAGGGTGGCGAGCAGTACTTC. This gives the protein CASSGQGGEQYF.

This chain links TRBV11-3 with TRBJ2-7; 9 bases match TRBD2. Trimming cost V 5 bases and J 3 bases; bases outside gene matches: 8. This CDR3 region has 15 residues. Germline CDR1 SGHNT, CDR2 YENEEA. CDR3 sequence reads: CASSNSGLAGYEQYF. As DNA, the CDR3 is TGTGCCAGCAGCAACTCGGGACTAGCAGGCTACGAGCAGTACTTC.

The rearrangement links TRBV9 to TRBJ2-7; D is perhaps TRBD1 (5 bases). Trimming removed 7 bases at V and 0 bases at J, with 11 bases between. Germline V gene sequence: CDR1 SGDLS, CDR2 YYNGEE. The CDR3 totals 13 residues. The CDR3 DNA sequence: TGTGCCAGCGGCAGGGAACCCTCCTACGAGCAGTACTTC. Translating gives CASGREPSYEQYF. Full variable domain (rest looked up from reference TRBV9 and TRBJ2-7): DSGVTQTPKHLITATGQRVTLRCSPRSGDLSVYWYQQSLDQGLQFLIQYYNGEERAKGNILERFSAQQFPDLHSELNLSSLELGDSALYFCASGREPSYEQYFGPGTRLTVT.

The rearrangement links TRBV7-6 to TRBJ2-2; 9 positions agree with TRBD1. This CDR3 spans 20 amino acids. V shed 4 bases, J shed 1 base, and the junction held 16 bases outside the gene matches. CDR1 SGHVS and CDR2 FNYEAQ come from the germline V gene. The CDR3 reads CASSSHGDRANMKNTGELFF. The CDR3 DNA is TGTGCCAGCAGCTCCCACGGGGACAGGGCCAACATGAAGAACACCGGGGAGCTGTTTTTT.

This clone was seen only once. This chain links TRBV6-6 with TRBJ2-2; maybe TRBD2 (5 bases). The V end lost 1 base, the J end lost 5 bases, and 11 bases lay between the germline ends. The CDR3 has 15 amino acids. Germline V lookup: CDR1 MNHNY, CDR2 SVGAGI (reference sequence). The CDR3 protein is CASSYLRAETGELFF. The CDR3, as DNA: TGTGCCAGCAGTTACTTGAGGGCCGAGACCGGGGAGCTGTTTTTT.

The rearrangement joins TRBV10-3 to TRBJ1-2; 8 nucleotides agree with TRBD1. Germline V lookup: CDR1 ENHRY, CDR2 SYGVKD. There are 13 residues in the CDR3. V trimming: 5 bases; J trimming: 8 bases; junction bases outside the gene matches: 7. CDR3 protein: CAISPGGYTGYTF. The DNA of the CDR3 is TGTGCCATCAGTCCAGGGGGCTACACCGGCTACACCTTC.

The gene calls are TRBV19 and TRBJ1-2; tentatively, D is TRBD1 (6 bases). CDR3 length: 13 residues. Germline CDR1 LNHDA, CDR2 SQIVND (reference sequence). Trimming took 6 bases from V and 4 from J, leaving 12 bases between them. CDR3 in DNA: TGTGCCAGTAGACAGGGTCTGGCCTATGGCTACACCTTC. This sequence encodes CASRQGLAYGYTF.

The J gene is TRBJ2-2, the V gene TRBV6-4; 8 bases fit TRBD1. Per germline, CDR1 MRHNA and CDR2 SNTAGT. The CDR3 runs 15 residues. Trimming removed 6 bases from V and 5 bases from J; junction bases left unmatched: 8. The CDR3: CASRKDREGTGELFF. CDR3 nucleotides: TGTGCCAGCAGAAAGGACAGGGAAGGAACCGGGGAGCTGTTTTTT.

A single count supports this clone. The chain employs TRBV18 and TRBJ2-5, with D possibly being TRBD2 (6 bases). The V gene's germline CDR1 is KGHSH and CDR2 LQKENI. V lost 6 bases to trimming and J lost 2 bases, with 13 bases between them. The CDR3 is 14 residues long. The CDR3 sequence: CASSRRDGQETQYF. DNA of the CDR3: TGTGCCAGCTCCCGGAGGGACGGTCAAGAGACCCAGTACTTC. The full variable domain, with the rest looked up from reference TRBV18 and TRBJ2-5, is NAGVMQNPRHLVRRRGQEARLRCSPMKGHSHVYWYRQLPEEGLKFMVYLQKENIIDESGMPKERFSAEFPKEGPSILRIQQVVRGDSAAYFCASSRRDGQETQYFGPGTRLLVL.

This clone was counted a single time. The gene calls are TRBV30 and TRBJ2-3, with D unresolved. V lost 1 base and J 2 bases, leaving 10 bases between the germline ends. This CDR3 contains 14 residues. Germline CDR1 reads GTSNPN; CDR2 reads SVGIG (reference sequence). This chain's CDR3 is CAWSASSITDTQYF. In DNA form, the CDR3 reads TGTGCCTGGAGTGCTTCGAGCATCACAGATACGCAGTATTTT.

This clone occurred a few times. This chain connects TRBV7-6 to TRBJ2-7; D perhaps matches TRBD1 (6 bases). Between the trimmed V and J ends, which lost 5 bases and 3 bases, there was a span of 14 bases. Germline CDR1 SGHVS, CDR2 FNYEAQ. The CDR3 spans 14 residues. Here the CDR3 DNA reads TGTGCCAGCAGCGGGGACAATCGGGGCTACGAGCAGTACTTC. This sequence encodes CASSGDNRGYEQYF.

This rearrangement joins TRBV5-5 to TRBJ2-7, with 12 bases fitting TRBD2. The J segment lost 4 bases and the V segment lost 4 bases, leaving 9 bases of the junction unmatched. The CDR3 is 16 amino acids. CDR1 and CDR2 from the germline V gene are SGHKS and YYEKEE (reference sequence). The chain's CDR3 is CASSRGLAGTGYEQYF. In nucleotides, the CDR3 is TGTGCCAGCAGCCGCGGACTAGCGGGGACCGGTTACGAGCAGTACTTC.

The genes are TRBV20-1 and TRBJ2-3, with a weak D call TRBD2 (6 bases). Trimming removed 5 bases from V and 6 bases from J, with 9 bases in between. In germline, CDR1 is DFQATT, CDR2 SNEGSKA (reference sequence). This CDR3 is 11 amino acids long. The CDR3 protein is CSAQRGDTQYF. DNA of the CDR3: TGCAGTGCTCAACGGGGGGATACGCAGTATTTT.

The chain joins TRBV6-1 to TRBJ2-5; possible D gene TRBD1, 5 bases. The V gene lost 4 bases and the J gene lost 8 bases, with 11 bases spanning the gap. The CDR3 is 12 amino acids. Germline V gene sequence: CDR1 MNHNS, CDR2 SASEGT. The CDR3 coding sequence is TGTGCCAGCAGTGCCCCCAGGGATACCCAGTACTTC. Protein product: CASSAPRDTQYF.

The chain joins TRBV29-1 to TRBJ1-2; D is possibly TRBD1 (5 bases). The CDR3 covers 12 residues. Deletions cut 6 bases from V and 3 bases from J, with 11 bases between. CDR1 is SQVTM and CDR2 is ANQGSEA in the germline V gene. CDR3: CSVAGIDYGYTF. CDR3 nucleotide sequence: TGCAGCGTAGCAGGGATTGACTATGGCTACACCTTC.

The chain carries TRBV5-1 and TRBJ2-6, with D maybe TRBD1 (6 bases). Germline V gene sequence: CDR1 SGHRS, CDR2 YFSETQ. The CDR3 totals 17 residues. The V and J ends lost 4 bases and 4 bases respectively, with 18 bases between them. The CDR3 here is CASSEGVGLTGANVLTF. CDR3 coding DNA: TGCGCCAGCAGCGAGGGGGTTGGATTGACCGGGGCCAACGTCCTGACTTTC.

The chain is built from TRBV5-1 and TRBJ1-1; 7 bases align to TRBD1. This CDR3 spans 15 amino acids. Per germline, CDR1 SGHRS and CDR2 YFSETQ. J lost 1 base, V lost 4 bases, and 7 bases had no gene match. The CDR3 loop reads CASSIPDRTNTEAFF. The CDR3 coding sequence is TGCGCCAGCAGCATACCGGACAGGACGAACACTGAAGCTTTCTTT.

V gene TRBV9 combines with J gene TRBJ1-1, with 10 positions matching TRBD1. The trim removed 5 bases at V and 3 bases at J, leaving 10 bases unmatched. This CDR3 comprises 16 residues. Per the germline V gene, CDR1 is SGDLS and CDR2 is YYNGEE. CDR3 in DNA: TGTGCCAGCAGTGTGGGACAGGGGATTTGGGACACTGAAGCTTTCTTT. It codes for CASSVGQGIWDTEAFF. The full variable domain, completed using reference TRBV9 and TRBJ1-1, is DSGVTQTPKHLITATGQRVTLRCSPRSGDLSVYWYQQSLDQGLQFLIQYYNGEERAKGNILERFSAQQFPDLHSELNLSSLELGDSALYFCASSVGQGIWDTEAFFGQGTRLTVV.

The rearrangement links TRBV7-9 to TRBJ1-2; maybe TRBD1 (5 bases). Looked up from germline, CDR1 is SEHNR and CDR2 is FQNEAQ (reference sequence). Trimming shortened V by 3 bases and J by 4 bases, and 18 bases separated the two germline ends. The CDR3 contains 16 residues. CDR3 loop: CASSLFQGSNLYGYTF. The CDR3 DNA reads TGTGCCAGCAGCTTGTTCCAGGGATCAAACCTCTATGGCTACACCTTC.

This clone has a handful of counts. This chain joins TRBV5-4 and TRBJ2-2; weak D call: TRBD1 (6 bases). Trimming removed 4 bases from V and 4 bases from J, with 14 bases in between. Germline values: CDR1 SGHNT, CDR2 YYREEE (reference sequence). CDR3 length equals 15 residues. The CDR3 bases are TGTGCCAGCAGCAAAAACAGGGAGAGCACCGGGGAGCTGTTTTTT. This translates into CASSKNRESTGELFF. The full variable domain, its missing parts supplied by reference TRBV5-4 and TRBJ2-2, is ETGVTQSPTHLIKTRGQQVTLRCSSQSGHNTVSWYQQALGQGPQFIFQYYREEENGRGNFPPRFSGLQFPNYSSELNVNALELDDSALYLCASSKNRESTGELFFGEGSRLTVL.

The genes are TRBV7-9 and TRBJ1-2; D is possibly TRBD1 (5 bases). Germline loops: CDR1 SEHNR, CDR2 FQNEAQ (reference sequence). Trimming removed 1 base from V and 2 bases from J, with 11 bases in between. The CDR3 has 15 amino acids. The CDR3 here is CASSLDGGVNYGYTF. The CDR3 nucleotides are TGTGCCAGCAGCTTAGATGGGGGGGTGAACTATGGCTACACCTTC. Full variable domain (remainder filled in from reference TRBV7-9 and TRBJ1-2): DTGVSQNPRHKITKRGQNVTFRCDPISEHNRLYWYRQTLGQGPEFLTYFQNEAQLEKSRLLSDRFSAERPKGSFSTLEIQRTEQGDSAMYLCASSLDGGVNYGYTFGSGTRLTVV.

The V and J genes are TRBV10-3 and TRBJ1-1, with D tentatively TRBD1 (5 bases). Trimming stripped 5 bases from V and 2 bases from J, with 9 bases between. The V gene's germline CDR1 is ENHRY and CDR2 SYGVKD. The CDR3 contains 13 residues. The CDR3 protein is CAISHGGNTEAFF. The CDR3 DNA follows: TGTGCCATCAGTCACGGGGGAAACACTGAAGCTTTCTTT.

The chain employs TRBV4-3 and TRBJ1-6; 8 positions match TRBD1. Germline V gene data show CDR1 as LGHNA and CDR2 as YSLEER. V shed 0 bases and J 8 bases; nucleotides not matched to a gene: 6. The CDR3 extends over 16 amino acids. In DNA, the CDR3 is TGCGCCAGCAGCCAAGAAGCGGGGACAGGATATTCACCCCTCCACTTT. Its translation is CASSQEAGTGYSPLHF.

The chain combines TRBV30 with TRBJ1-2; 9 positions agree with TRBD1. The J segment lost 8 bases and the V segment lost 4 bases, leaving 2 bases of the junction unmatched. Germline V gives CDR1 GTSNPN, CDR2 SVGIG (reference sequence). There are 11 residues in the CDR3. The CDR3 DNA is TGTGCCTGGAACAGGGGGCTCGGCTACACCTTC. Its protein product is CAWNRGLGYTF.